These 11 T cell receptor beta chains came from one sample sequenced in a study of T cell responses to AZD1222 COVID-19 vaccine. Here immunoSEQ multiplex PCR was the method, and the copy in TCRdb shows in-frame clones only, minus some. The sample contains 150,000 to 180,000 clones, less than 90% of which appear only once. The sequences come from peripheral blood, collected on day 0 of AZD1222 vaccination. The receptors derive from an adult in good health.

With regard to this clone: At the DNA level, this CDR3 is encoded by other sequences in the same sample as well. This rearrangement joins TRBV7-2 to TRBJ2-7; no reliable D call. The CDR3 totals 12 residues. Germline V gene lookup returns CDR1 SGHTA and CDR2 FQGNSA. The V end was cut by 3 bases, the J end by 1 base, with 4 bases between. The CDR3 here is CASSLSSYEQYF. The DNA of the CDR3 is TGTGCCAGCAGCTTGTCGTCCTACGAGCAGTACTTC.

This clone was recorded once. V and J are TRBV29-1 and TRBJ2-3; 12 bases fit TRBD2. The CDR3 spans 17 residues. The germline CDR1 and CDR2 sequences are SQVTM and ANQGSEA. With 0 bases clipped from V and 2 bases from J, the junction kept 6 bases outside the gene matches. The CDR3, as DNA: TGCAGCGTTGAAGATAGGGCTAGCGGGGGGGCCACAGATACGCAGTATTTT. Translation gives CSVEDRASGGATDTQYF.

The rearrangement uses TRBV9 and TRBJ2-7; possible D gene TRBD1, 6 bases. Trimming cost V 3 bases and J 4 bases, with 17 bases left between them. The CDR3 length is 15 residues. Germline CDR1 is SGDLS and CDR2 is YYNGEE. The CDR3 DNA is TGTGCCAGCAGCGCCCTAGAAACAGGGAGATACGAGCAGTACTTC. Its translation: CASSALETGRYEQYF.

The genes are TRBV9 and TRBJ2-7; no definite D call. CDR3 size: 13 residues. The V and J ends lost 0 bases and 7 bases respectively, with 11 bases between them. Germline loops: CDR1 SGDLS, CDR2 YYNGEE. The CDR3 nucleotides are TGTGCCAGCAGCGTAGGATTAAGGTCTGAGCAGTACTTC. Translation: CASSVGLRSEQYF.

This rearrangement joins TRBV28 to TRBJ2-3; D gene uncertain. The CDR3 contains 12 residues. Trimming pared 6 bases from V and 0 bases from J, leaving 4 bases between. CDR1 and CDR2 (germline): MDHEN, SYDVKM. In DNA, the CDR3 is TGTGCCAGCAGGTCCAGCACAGATACGCAGTATTTT. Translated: CASRSSTDTQYF.

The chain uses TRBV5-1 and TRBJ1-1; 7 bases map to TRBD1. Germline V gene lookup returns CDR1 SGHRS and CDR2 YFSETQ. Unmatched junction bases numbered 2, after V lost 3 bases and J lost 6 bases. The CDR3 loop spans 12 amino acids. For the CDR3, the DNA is TGCGCCAGCAGCTCCGACAGGGCTGAAGCTTTCTTT. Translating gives CASSSDRAEAFF. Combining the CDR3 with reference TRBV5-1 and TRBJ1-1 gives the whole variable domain KAGVTQTPRYLIKTRGQQVTLSCSPISGHRSVSWYQQTPGQGLQFLFEYFSETQRNKGNFPGRFSGRQFSNSRSEMNVSTLELGDSALYLCASSSDRAEAFFGQGTRLTVV.

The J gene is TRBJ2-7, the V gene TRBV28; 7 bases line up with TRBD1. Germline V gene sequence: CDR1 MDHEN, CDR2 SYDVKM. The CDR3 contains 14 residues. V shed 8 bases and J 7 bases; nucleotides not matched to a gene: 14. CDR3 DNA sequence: TGTGCCAGCCTCGTGGCAGGGGGAACGGGGGAGCAGTACTTC. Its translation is CASLVAGGTGEQYF.

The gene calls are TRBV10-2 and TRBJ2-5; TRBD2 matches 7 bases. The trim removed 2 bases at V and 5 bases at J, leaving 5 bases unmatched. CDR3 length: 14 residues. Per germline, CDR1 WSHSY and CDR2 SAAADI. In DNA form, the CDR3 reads TGCGCCAGCAGTGAGCGGGGGGTATGGGAGACCCAGTACTTC. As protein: CASSERGVWETQYF.

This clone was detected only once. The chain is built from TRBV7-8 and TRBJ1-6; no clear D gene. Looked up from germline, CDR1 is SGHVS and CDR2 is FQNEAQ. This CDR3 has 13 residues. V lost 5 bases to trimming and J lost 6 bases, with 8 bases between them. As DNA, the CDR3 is TGTGCCAGCAGCCCAATGAGTAATTCACCCCTCCACTTT. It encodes CASSPMSNSPLHF.

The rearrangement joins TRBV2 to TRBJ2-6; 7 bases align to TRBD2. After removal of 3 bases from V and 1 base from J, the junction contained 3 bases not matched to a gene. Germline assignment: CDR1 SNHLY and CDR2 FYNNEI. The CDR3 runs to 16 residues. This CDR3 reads CASSDGGLSGANVLTF. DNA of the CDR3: TGTGCCAGCAGTGACGGGGGGTTGTCTGGGGCCAACGTCCTGACTTTC.

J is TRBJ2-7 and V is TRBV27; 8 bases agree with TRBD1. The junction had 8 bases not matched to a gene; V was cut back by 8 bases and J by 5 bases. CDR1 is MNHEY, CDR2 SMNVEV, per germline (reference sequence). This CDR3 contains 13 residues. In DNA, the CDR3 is TGTGCCAGCGGGGTCGACAGGGGCGACGAGCAGTACTTC. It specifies CASGVDRGDEQYF.